This paragraph covers one T cell receptor (beta chain) sequence. In TCRdb, the 5' RACE reads were re-called with MiXCR into one record per CDR3 protein. The data contain about 30,000 distinct CDR3 sequences, about 6% of them singletons. The data are from a study of neurological immune-mediated disorders. Material for sequencing was CD4+ T cells from blood. The clonotype originates from a woman aged 50 to 60 in good health.

In DNA, the CDR3 is TGTGCCAGCGGAGGGCCACTCGGGGAGCCCCAGCATTTT. Its protein is CASGGPLGEPQHF. The chain combines TRBV7-9 with TRBJ1-5, with D hard to call. V was pared by 8 bases and J by 8 bases, with 16 bases between. Germline loops: CDR1 SEHNR, CDR2 FQNEAQ (reference sequence). The CDR3 totals 13 residues.